This is a list of T cell receptor beta chains from one sample in a study of blood T cell repertoires in COVID-19. The table came from immunoSEQ multiplex PCR; TCRdb's copy has only in-frame clones and leaves some out. Found here are fewer than 90,000 clones, roughly 95% of them singletons; the top ten hold almost 4.5%. Material: peripheral blood. The receptors shown here come from a human donor with active COVID-19. The donor label of this sample is uncertain. Each CDR3 is given with its conserved first and last residue. The D gene is left open where the match is weak. A clone size is listed for some rows: how often the clone was seen (once, few, many), or a class if it is expanded.

.	.	TRBV29-1	TRBJ2-7	TGCAGCGTTGATCGAGGCAGGGGAGCCGAGCAGTACTTC	CSVDRGRGAEQYF
.	.	TRBV13	TRBJ1-5	TGTGCCAGCAGCCAGCGGGGAGGCAATCAGCCCCAGCATTTT	CASSQRGGNQPQHF
.	.	TRBV28	TRBJ2-1	TGTGCCAGCAGTTTTAAGAGGACTCTACCGGGCAATGAGCAGTTCTTC	CASSFKRTLPGNEQFF
TRBD1	once	TRBV5-5	TRBJ2-2	TGTGCCAGCAGCTTCGCAGGGGGCGTTTATACCGGGGAGCTGTTTTTT	CASSFAGGVYTGELFF
.	.	TRBV10-3	TRBJ2-3	TGTGCCATCAGTGACACTAGTTTACTTTCAGATACGCAGTATTTT	CAISDTSLLSDTQYF
TRBD2	.	TRBV9	TRBJ2-3	TGTGCCAGCAGCGTAATAGCGGGGGGGCAAGATACGCAGTATTTT	CASSVIAGGQDTQYF
TRBD1	.	TRBV6-5	TRBJ2-7	TGTGCCAGCAGTACCGGGACAGGGGTCTACGAGCAGTACTTC	CASSTGTGVYEQYF
TRBD1	.	TRBV7-9	TRBJ1-6	TGTGCCAGCAGTCGAATGGGACAGAGTAATTCACCCCTCCACTTT	CASSRMGQSNSPLHF
TRBD1	.	TRBV5-1	TRBJ2-2	TGCGCCAGCAGCCCCTGGGACAGGGGGGCCGGGGAGCTGTTTTTT	CASSPWDRGAGELFF
.	few	TRBV5-6	TRBJ2-3	TGTGCCAGCAGCTTGGACAGGGCAGATACGCAGTATTTT	CASSLDRADTQYF
.	few	TRBV15	TRBJ1-1	TGTGCCACCAGCAGATTGTTATTTTCTGAAGCTTTCTTT	CATSRLLFSEAFF
.	.	TRBV19	TRBJ2-1	TGTGCCAGTAGTACCGGGACCAGGGGAATCAATGAGCAGTTCTTC	CASSTGTRGINEQFF
TRBD1	once	TRBV12-5	TRBJ2-3	TGTGCTAGTGGTTTGGTCCTCCGACAGGGGGCCACAGATACGCAGTATTTT	CASGLVLRQGATDTQYF
.	.	TRBV28	TRBJ1-1	TGTGCCAGCAGTTTCATCGTTGGGGCGGTTGAAGCTTTCTTT	CASSFIVGAVEAFF
.	.	TRBV10-3	TRBJ2-5	TGTGCCATCAGTGCGGACAGCCAAGAGACCCAGTACTTC	CAISADSQETQYF
TRBD1	.	TRBV19	TRBJ1-5	TGTGCCAGTAGTCCGCGAGGGGCAGGGGGAAGGGATCAGCCCCAGCATTTT	CASSPRGAGGRDQPQHF
TRBD2	.	TRBV28	TRBJ2-5	TGTGCCAGCCGCATAGCGGGGGGGAATCAAGAGACCCAGTACTTC	CASRIAGGNQETQYF
.	.	TRBV10-3	TRBJ2-7	TGTGCCATCAGAGAATACAGGGATATCGAGCAGTACTTC	CAIREYRDIEQYF
.	.	TRBV9	TRBJ1-3	TGTGCCAGCAGCGGGCAGAAAAACACCATATATTTT	CASSGQKNTIYF
TRBD2	.	TRBV12-3/TRBV12-4	TRBJ2-3	TGTGCCAGCAGCATTAAAGCGGGAGTGCGGCAGTATTTT	CASSIKAGVRQYF
.	.	TRBV28	TRBJ2-7	TGTGCCAGCACCTTGGTTGGGCACGAGCAGTACTTC	CASTLVGHEQYF
TRBD1	.	TRBV19	TRBJ1-2	TGTGCCAGTAGTATGGCAGGGGGCAGAAGAAACTATGGCTACACCTTC	CASSMAGGRRNYGYTF
TRBD2	.	TRBV18	TRBJ2-1	TGTGCCAGCTCACCATATTTGTCGGCGGGGGGATTCTACAATGAGCAGTTCTTC	CASSPYLSAGGFYNEQFF
.	.	TRBV14	TRBJ2-3	TGTGCCAGCAGCCAAGGCGGGTTCATTGATACGCAGTATTTT	CASSQGGFIDTQYF
.	.	TRBV7-2	TRBJ2-3	TGTGCCAGCAGCCCTGACTTTTATCGGAGCACAGATACGCAGTATTTT	CASSPDFYRSTDTQYF
.	.	TRBV12-3/TRBV12-4	TRBJ1-2	TGTGCCAGCAGAACCCAGGGAGGTGGCTACACCTTC	CASRTQGGGYTF
.	.	TRBV5-1	TRBJ2-5	TGCGCCAGCAGCCCCCGGGGGTCAGAGACCCAGTACTTC	CASSPRGSETQYF
TRBD2	.	TRBV10-3	TRBJ2-3	TGTGCCATCAGTGAGAGCGGGAGGGCCGTAGATACGCAGTATTTT	CAISESGRAVDTQYF
.	.	TRBV7-9	TRBJ1-1	TGTGCCAGCAGCTTGGCCCAGGGTCAACGGACTGAAGCTTTCTTT	CASSLAQGQRTEAFF
.	.	TRBV10-3	TRBJ2-1	TGTGCCATCAGTGAGTCGGCCATAGCTAGAAATGAGCAGTTCTTC	CAISESAIARNEQFF
.	.	TRBV28	TRBJ1-2	TGTGCCAGCAAGAGCGGGGTCTATGGCTACACCTTC	CASKSGVYGYTF
TRBD2	once	TRBV5-1	TRBJ2-2	TGCGCCAGCAGCCCAGCGGGGGGCACCGGGGAGCTGTTTTTT	CASSPAGGTGELFF
.	.	TRBV9	TRBJ1-6	TGTGCCAGCAGCGTAGCGGGGATTAAATCACCCCTCCACTTT	CASSVAGIKSPLHF
TRBD2	.	TRBV6-2/TRBV6-3	TRBJ2-7	TGTGCCAGCAGTACGCAAGAACTAACTAGCGGGAGTGGGACCTACGAGCAGTACTTC	CASSTQELTSGSGTYEQYF
TRBD2	.	TRBV10-3	TRBJ2-3	TGTGCCATCGGGACTAAGTTTCAAGATACGCAGTATTTT	CAIGTKFQDTQYF